What follows are 10 T cell receptor beta chains derived from one specimen sequenced in a study of identifying expanded T cells in peripheral blood. TCRdb keeps only in-frame clones here, not all; method: immunoSEQ multiplex PCR. The sample has 85,000 to 90,000 clones; about 90% are singletons. Sequencing used blood. All receptors come from a person aged 18 to 75 in good health.

The gene calls are TRBV15 and TRBJ2-1; 10 bases fit TRBD2. V lost 2 bases, J lost 13 bases, and 5 bases stayed unmatched. The CDR3 consists of 13 residues. Germline V gene data show CDR1 as LNHNV and CDR2 as YYDKDF (reference sequence). Here the CDR3 reads CATSRTLAGEQFF. CDR3 sequence (DNA): TGTGCCACCAGCAGAACCCTAGCGGGGGAACAGTTCTTC.

V usage is TRBV2 and J usage is TRBJ1-3; TRBD1 agrees at 7 bases. From germline, CDR1 is SNHLY and CDR2 FYNNEI. The CDR3 loop spans 13 amino acids. Trimming removed 6 bases from V and 4 bases from J; junction bases left unmatched: 3. Written as DNA, the CDR3 is TGTGCCAGCAGCCTGACAGGGGGAAACACCATATATTTT. Amino acids: CASSLTGGNTIYF.

Remarks on this clone: Other nucleotide sequences in the sample specify the same CDR3. The gene calls are TRBV7-2 and TRBJ2-7, with D perhaps matching TRBD2 (5 bases). V dropped 5 bases and J dropped 4 bases, with 9 bases sitting between them. Looked up from germline, CDR1 is SGHTA and CDR2 is FQGNSA. The CDR3 is made up of 12 amino acids. The CDR3 DNA reads as TGTGCCAGCAGCCCGGGATTTTACGAGCAGTACTTC. Its translation: CASSPGFYEQYF. Filled out from reference TRBV7-2 and TRBJ2-7, the complete variable domain reads GAGVSQSPSNKVTEKGKDVELRCDPISGHTALYWYRQSLGQGLEFLIYFQGNSAPDKSGLPSDRFSAERTGGSVSTLTIQRTQQEDSAVYLCASSPGFYEQYFGPGTRLTVT.

The chain is built from TRBV30 and TRBJ2-2, with D perhaps matching TRBD1 (5 bases). V was clipped by 2 bases and J by 6 bases, with 13 bases between them. This CDR3 contains 14 residues. Germline V CDR1 and CDR2: GTSNPN, SVGIG (reference sequence). CDR3 amino acids: CAWSRRGKPGELFF. The CDR3 nucleotides read TGTGCCTGGAGTCGAAGGGGAAAACCCGGGGAGCTGTTTTTT.

The chain uses TRBV12-5 and TRBJ1-2, with unresolved D. V was pared by 0 bases and J by 4 bases, with 21 bases between. Germline V gives CDR1 LGHNT, CDR2 FRNRAP. The CDR3 runs to 18 residues. The DNA for the CDR3 is TGTGCTAGTGGTTTGGTAGACTTTCGGACCCCACCGGGCTATGGCTACACCTTC. This sequence encodes CASGLVDFRTPPGYGYTF.

This chain links TRBV27 with TRBJ1-1; D might be TRBD1 (6 bases). Germline CDR1 reads MNHEY; CDR2 reads SMNVEV (reference sequence). There are 13 residues in the CDR3. Trimming removed 7 bases from V and 5 bases from J, with 14 bases in between. This CDR3 reads CASTSPTGTEAFF. CDR3 coding DNA: TGTGCCAGCACCTCCCCAACAGGGACTGAAGCTTTCTTT.

This clone was recorded only once. The chain has TRBV6-1 and TRBJ1-3; D is ambiguous. With 0 bases removed from V and 0 bases from J, the gap between germline ends came to 12 bases. From germline, CDR1 is MNHNS and CDR2 SASEGT. The CDR3 has 17 residues. CDR3 residues: CASSEAAGVGSGNTIYF. The CDR3 nucleotides are TGTGCCAGCAGTGAAGCAGCCGGAGTCGGCTCTGGAAACACCATATATTTT.

The genes are TRBV2 and TRBJ2-5; 10 bases line up with TRBD1. This CDR3 is built from 14 residues. The ends lost 6 bases at V and 6 bases at J; junction bases unmatched: 7. Looked up from germline, CDR1 is SNHLY and CDR2 is FYNNEI. In DNA form, the CDR3 reads TGTGCCAGCAGCGGGACAGGGGCCCCCCAGACCCAGTACTTC. Amino acid sequence: CASSGTGAPQTQYF.

V is TRBV6-5 and J is TRBJ1-2; D possibly corresponds to TRBD1 (5 bases). V lost 5 bases, J lost 8 bases, and 9 bases lay in between. The CDR3 is 11 amino acids. Germline V gene lookup returns CDR1 MNHEY and CDR2 SVGAGI. CDR3 sequence: CASSEGWGYTF. CDR3 DNA: TGTGCCAGCAGTGAGGGGTGGGGCTACACCTTC.

V usage is TRBV9 and J usage is TRBJ2-7; no reliable D call. CDR1 SGDLS and CDR2 YYNGEE come from the germline V gene. The CDR3 has 16 amino acids. The V end lost 4 bases, the J end lost 2 bases, and 19 bases lay between the germline ends. The CDR3 here is CASSPRASSVAYEQYF. For the CDR3, the DNA is TGTGCCAGCAGCCCCCGAGCTTCGAGCGTAGCCTACGAGCAGTACTTC.